This TCR beta chain was identified during a study of technical replicates of blood from several donors. The CDR3 is 23 amino acids. Produced via immunoSEQ multiplex PCR; TCRdb's table is partial and in-frame only. This sample yields tens of thousands of clones, of which roughly 93% are seen a single time; 0.2% to 0.25% belongs to the top ten. Sequences were obtained from T cells isolated from PBMCs. The chain couples TRBV12-2 to TRBJ1-3; TRBD1 is the table's D call, not checked against the DNA. TRBV12-2 is a pseudogene. This receptor was taken from a human donor in good health. DNA for the CDR3: TGTGCAAGTCGCTTAGCTCCCCCCCCCACAGGGGATACCAACTCAAGCTCTGGAAACACCATATATTTT. This codes for CASRLAPPPTGDTNSSSGNTIYF.